Following are 20 T cell receptor beta chains from one sample sequenced in a study of shared clonotypes between healthy human individuals. Sequencing was performed with immunoSEQ multiplex PCR; in TCRdb, only in-frame clones are kept and a portion is missing. Here the sample spans about 2,500,000 clones, about 92% being singletons. The sample consisted of naive CD4+ T cells sorted from blood. Subset in this sample: CD45RA+ positively selected. Every receptor here comes from a man in his late teens or twenties in good health.

V and J are TRBV16 and TRBJ2-3; 9 bases fit TRBD2. Unmatched junction bases numbered 16, after V lost 4 bases and J lost 5 bases. This CDR3 is built from 18 residues. Germline V gene sequence: CDR1 KGHSY, CDR2 FQNENV. In nucleotides, the CDR3 is TGTGCCAGCAGCCTGGACCGGGAAGGTAGCGGGAGAAGAGATACGCAGTATTTT. This gives the protein CASSLDREGSGRRDTQYF.

V and J are TRBV10-3 and TRBJ1-2; D unclear. Germline lookup yields CDR1 ENHRY and CDR2 SYGVKD. The CDR3 consists of 12 residues. Trimming pared 3 bases from V and 8 bases from J, leaving 10 bases between. The CDR3 DNA follows: TGTGCCATCAGTGAAGGCGAACGGGGCTACACCTTC. Amino acids: CAISEGERGYTF.

The V gene is TRBV30, the J gene TRBJ1-4, with 7 bases that match TRBD1. In germline, CDR1 is GTSNPN, CDR2 SVGIG (reference sequence). The CDR3 loop spans 13 amino acids. The ends lost 5 bases at V and 6 bases at J; junction bases unmatched: 6. The CDR3 DNA reads TGTGCCTGGGACAGGGCCTCGGATGAAAAACTGTTTTTT. Translation gives CAWDRASDEKLFF.

The chain is built from TRBV25-1 and TRBJ2-7; no clear D gene. CDR1 is MGHDK, CDR2 SYGVNS, per germline. The CDR3 is made up of 15 amino acids. V was trimmed by 2 bases and J by 2 bases, leaving 13 bases between them. CDR3: CASSESRTLTYEQYF. CDR3 DNA sequence: TGTGCCAGCAGTGAAAGTCGGACGCTTACCTACGAGCAGTACTTC.

This chain links TRBV2 with TRBJ1-4; D perhaps matches TRBD1 (5 bases). The CDR3 totals 14 residues. V was shortened by 3 bases and J by 3 bases, with 8 bases between the two germline ends. Germline V gives CDR1 SNHLY, CDR2 FYNNEI. Here the CDR3 DNA reads TGTGCCAGCAGTGAGTCAGGGTCTAATGAAAAACTGTTTTTT. Protein: CASSESGSNEKLFF.

CDR3: CASSSRRPPDTQYF. The CDR3 bases are TGTGCCAGCAGCTCACGGAGGCCCCCGGATACGCAGTATTTT. The chain carries TRBV7-2 and TRBJ2-3, with a tentative D call TRBD2 (5 bases). Trimming shortened V by 4 bases and J by 6 bases, and 14 bases separated the two germline ends. The CDR3 contains 14 residues. The germline CDR1 and CDR2 sequences are SGHTA and FQGNSA. Using reference TRBV7-2 and TRBJ2-3 for the parts outside the CDR3, the full variable domain is GAGVSQSPSNKVTEKGKDVELRCDPISGHTALYWYRQSLGQGLEFLIYFQGNSAPDKSGLPSDRFSAERTGGSVSTLTIQRTQQEDSAVYLCASSSRRPPDTQYFGPGTRLTVL.

This clone came up once. The chain joins TRBV2 to TRBJ2-7; either TRBD1 or TRBD2 may supply D (5 bases each). Germline CDR1 is SNHLY and CDR2 is FYNNEI. This CDR3 contains 18 residues. Trimming took 0 bases from V and 3 from J, leaving 21 bases between them. CDR3 loop: CASSEALGVGSGYYEQYF. Written as DNA, the CDR3 is TGTGCCAGCAGTGAAGCACTGGGAGTGGGGTCAGGGTACTACGAGCAGTACTTC.

This chain links TRBV10-1 with TRBJ2-1; 7 bases align to TRBD2. There are 15 residues in the CDR3. In germline, CDR1 is WNHNN, CDR2 SYGVQD (reference sequence). The V gene end was trimmed by 5 bases and the J gene end by 9 bases; junction bases not matched to a gene: 13. The CDR3 here is CASSRGDGIFSEQFF. Here the CDR3 DNA reads TGCGCCAGCAGTCGGGGGGACGGTATCTTCAGTGAGCAGTTCTTC.

The V and J genes are TRBV5-6 and TRBJ2-1; D ambiguous. V lost 2 bases and J 2 bases, leaving 8 bases between the germline ends. The CDR3 is 14 residues long. Germline CDR1 is SGHDT and CDR2 is YYEEEE. In nucleotides, the CDR3 is TGTGCCAGCAGCTTTGAAATCGCCTACAATGAGCAGTTCTTC. Protein product: CASSFEIAYNEQFF. Together with reference TRBV5-6 and TRBJ2-1, the CDR3 gives the full variable domain: DAGVTQSPTHLIKTRGQQVTLRCSPKSGHDTVSWYQQALGQGPQFIFQYYEEEERQRGNFPDRFSGHQFPNYSSELNVNALLLGDSALYLCASSFEIAYNEQFFGPGTRLTVL.

The chain employs TRBV6-1 and TRBJ2-3, with D possibly being TRBD1 (5 bases). Germline CDR1 and CDR2: MNHNS and SASEGT. The CDR3 length is 15 residues. V lost 6 bases and J 0 bases, leaving 13 bases between the germline ends. The CDR3 sequence is CASSYDSYSTDTQYF. The CDR3 DNA sequence: TGTGCCAGCAGCTACGACAGTTATAGCACAGATACGCAGTATTTT.

The chain combines TRBV19 with TRBJ1-1; TRBD1 agrees at 10 bases. Trimming cost V 10 bases and J 6 bases; bases outside gene matches: 8. The CDR3 spans 13 residues. Germline V gives CDR1 LNHDA, CDR2 SQIVND (reference sequence). CDR3 bases: TGTGCCACTGGAACCGGGACAGGGGCTGAAGCTTTCTTT. Translated, it gives CATGTGTGAEAFF.

V gene TRBV10-3 combines with J gene TRBJ1-5; tentatively, D is TRBD1 (5 bases). The CDR3 consists of 14 residues. V was clipped by 5 bases and J by 2 bases, with 10 bases between them. Germline CDR1 and CDR2: ENHRY and SYGVKD. Written as DNA, the CDR3 is TGTGCCATCAGTACAGGTATCGGCAATCAGCCCCAGCATTTT. This encodes CAISTGIGNQPQHF.

The rearrangement links TRBV27 to TRBJ2-1, with 10 bases fitting TRBD1. The CDR3 length is 15 residues. Per the germline V gene, CDR1 is MNHEY and CDR2 is SMNVEV (reference sequence). With V trimmed by 1 base and J by 6 bases, 3 bases remained unmatched. The CDR3 spells CASSLWDRGVNEQFF. CDR3 DNA: TGTGCCAGCAGTTTATGGGACAGGGGCGTCAATGAGCAGTTCTTC.

The rearrangement links TRBV6-6 to TRBJ1-1, with D maybe TRBD1 (5 bases). Germline V gives CDR1 MNHNY, CDR2 SVGAGI (reference sequence). V gave up 3 bases and J gave up 1 base, with 12 bases separating them. The length of the CDR3 is 15 residues. The CDR3 is CASSYGDGRNTEAFF. The CDR3 DNA sequence: TGTGCCAGCAGTTATGGGGACGGGCGGAACACTGAAGCTTTCTTT.

The V and J genes are TRBV7-2 and TRBJ2-1; 8 nucleotides align to TRBD2. CDR1 SGHTA and CDR2 FQGNSA come from the germline V gene. The CDR3 loop spans 15 amino acids. The junction had 3 bases not matched to a gene; V was cut back by 1 base and J by 4 bases. CDR3 DNA sequence: TGTGCCAGCAGCTTAGGGACTAGCTATTACAATGAGCAGTTCTTC. Amino acid sequence: CASSLGTSYYNEQFF.

The gene calls are TRBV6-1 and TRBJ1-6; unclear D gene. Germline V gene sequence: CDR1 MNHNS, CDR2 SASEGT. This CDR3 has 13 amino acids. V was pared by 7 bases and J by 4 bases, with 8 bases between. The CDR3 here is CASKAGYNSPLHF. The CDR3 nucleotides read TGTGCCAGCAAGGCGGGTTATAATTCACCCCTCCACTTT.

About this clone: Additional DNA sequences in this sample encode the identical CDR3. The chain carries TRBV2 and TRBJ2-2, with D tentatively TRBD2 (6 bases). This CDR3 has 12 residues. Germline V gives CDR1 SNHLY, CDR2 FYNNEI. V was cut by 6 bases and J by 5 bases, with 7 bases left in between. CDR3 protein: CASSRGTGELFF. The CDR3 bases are TGTGCCAGCAGCCGGGGGACCGGGGAGCTGTTTTTT.

The V and J genes are TRBV10-3 and TRBJ1-4; TRBD1 agrees at 8 bases. V lost 6 bases and J lost 2; bases outside the gene matches: 5. From germline, CDR1 is ENHRY and CDR2 SYGVKD. The CDR3 has 15 residues. CDR3 in DNA: TGTGCCATCAGCCGGACAGGGTCTACTAATGAAAAACTGTTTTTT. Its translation is CAISRTGSTNEKLFF.

Turning to this clone: The identical CDR3 is also encoded by other nucleotide sequences in the sample. The V gene is TRBV19, the J gene TRBJ2-3; 8 bases fit TRBD1. V shed 3 bases, J shed 6 bases, and the junction held 5 bases outside the gene matches. The CDR3 is 14 residues long. CDR1 is LNHDA, CDR2 SQIVND, per germline (reference sequence). The DNA of the CDR3 is TGTGCCAGTAGTATGAGGACAGGGTCGGATACGCAGTATTTT. Protein sequence: CASSMRTGSDTQYF.

The rearrangement joins TRBV27 to TRBJ1-1; no clear D. The V and J ends lost 2 bases and 6 bases respectively, with 10 bases between them. The CDR3 totals 13 residues. Germline CDR1 and CDR2: MNHEY and SMNVEV (reference sequence). CDR3 DNA sequence: TGTGCCAGCAGTTTAGCGGCCCCCCCTGAAGCTTTCTTT. Its translation: CASSLAAPPEAFF.